The present entry profiles one T cell receptor (beta chain) with its context. Its antigen remains unidentified. The primer mix had 60 Vbeta and 13 Jbeta primers. Clones were sequenced by immunoSEQ multiplex PCR, and TCRdb holds only the in-frame ones, with some missing. This sample has 120,000 or so clones; 70% to 80% occur once, and the top ten carry roughly 3.1%. This sample is drawn from a study of cytomegalovirus exposure and HLA in healthy donors. Overall study results and limits: Earlier results showed most TCR beta V segments being productive about 90% or about 30% of the time. Analyzed later, association rates of TCRs varied across HLA loci, with DRB1 most and HLA-C fewest. Association with HLA alleles at 0.05 false discovery rate was found for 15,000 or so TCR beta sequences in a later analysis. Diagnosis of cytomegalovirus status made by the classifier reportedly showed high specificity and sensitivity.

The germline V gene encodes CDR1 MNHEY and CDR2 SMNVEV (reference sequence). V gave up 3 bases and J gave up 2 bases, with 8 bases separating them. The CDR3 runs 14 residues. This clonotype was sampled from a young man in good health and CMV-seronegative. The rearrangement uses TRBV27 and TRBJ1-5; D is perhaps TRBD1 (6 bases). Material for sequencing was PBMCs. The CDR3 spells CASSFPGGNQPQHF. CDR3 nucleotide sequence: TGTGCCAGCAGTTTCCCAGGGGGCAATCAGCCCCAGCATTTT.